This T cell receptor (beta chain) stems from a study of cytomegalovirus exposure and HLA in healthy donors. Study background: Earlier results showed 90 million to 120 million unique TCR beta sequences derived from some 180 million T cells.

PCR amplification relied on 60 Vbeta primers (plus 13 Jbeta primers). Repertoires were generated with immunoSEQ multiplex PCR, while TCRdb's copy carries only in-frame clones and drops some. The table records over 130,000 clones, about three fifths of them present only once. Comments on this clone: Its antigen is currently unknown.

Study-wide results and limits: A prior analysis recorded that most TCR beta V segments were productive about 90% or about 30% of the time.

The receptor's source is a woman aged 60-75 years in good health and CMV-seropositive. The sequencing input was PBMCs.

CDR3 residues: CASSLDVQADTDTQYF. The CDR3, as DNA: TGTGCCAGCAGCTTAGACGTACAGGCGGACACAGATACGCAGTATTTT. The rearrangement uses TRBV7-9 and TRBJ2-3, with a weak D call TRBD1 (5 bases). Trimming left V 1 base short and J 2 bases short, with 13 bases between. There are 16 residues in the CDR3. Germline-derived CDR1 and CDR2 are SEHNR and FQNEAQ (reference sequence).